These 17 T cell receptor beta chains were sequenced from one sample in a study of blood T cell repertoires in COVID-19. Method: immunoSEQ multiplex PCR; TCRdb's copy keeps in-frame clones and lacks some. The table lists a few hundred thousand clones, about 80% of them singletons. Sequencing was performed on PBMCs or T cells enriched from blood (not recorded which). These receptor sequences come from a middle-aged man who had recovered from COVID-19.

This clone was seen more than once but under ten times. The V call is TRBV10-3, the J call TRBJ1-1; unclear D gene. Trimming stripped 4 bases from V and 1 base from J, with 7 bases between. CDR1 ENHRY and CDR2 SYGVKD come from the germline V gene. The CDR3 is made up of 13 amino acids. CDR3 in amino acids: CAISVGENTEAFF. CDR3 bases: TGTGCCATCAGTGTGGGCGAGAACACTGAAGCTTTCTTT.

This clone was picked up a small number of times. The chain uses TRBV28 and TRBJ2-7, with TRBD1 matching 12 bases. CDR3 size: 14 residues. J lost 4 bases, V lost 8 bases, and 6 bases had no gene match. Germline loops: CDR1 MDHEN, CDR2 SYDVKM. The CDR3 DNA sequence: TGTGCCAGCGGCGGGACAGGGGGCCGGTACGAGCAGTACTTC. Its translation: CASGGTGGRYEQYF. Together with reference TRBV28 and TRBJ2-7, the CDR3 gives the full variable domain: DVKVTQSSRYLVKRTGEKVFLECVQDMDHENMFWYRQDPGLGLRLIYFSYDVKMKEKGDIPEGYSVSREKKERFSLILESASTNQTSMYLCASGGTGGRYEQYFGPGTRLTVT.

The rearrangement links TRBV2 to TRBJ1-1; D perhaps matches TRBD1 (6 bases). Looked up from germline, CDR1 is SNHLY and CDR2 is FYNNEI. This CDR3 has 15 amino acids. V was clipped by 6 bases and J by 0 bases, with 14 bases between them. In DNA form, the CDR3 reads TGTGCCAGCAGACCAAACAGGGCCTTGAACACTGAAGCTTTCTTT. Protein sequence: CASRPNRALNTEAFF.

CDR3 sequence reads: CSVGGQRAGNEQFF. DNA for the CDR3: TGCAGCGTTGGGGGACAGCGAGCGGGCAATGAGCAGTTCTTC. The V gene is TRBV29-1, the J gene TRBJ2-1; possibly TRBD1 for D (7 bases). This CDR3 region has 14 residues. CDR1 is SQVTM, CDR2 ANQGSEA, per germline. Trimming took 4 bases from V and 6 from J, leaving 16 bases between them.

The chain links TRBV24-1 to TRBJ2-1; weak D call: TRBD1 (6 bases). From germline, CDR1 is KGHDR and CDR2 SFDVKD. The CDR3 covers 15 residues. Trimming cost V 1 base and J 5 bases, with 11 bases left between them. The CDR3 DNA reads TGTGCCACCAGTGATTTCGGACAGCCAGACAATGAGCAGTTCTTC. Residues: CATSDFGQPDNEQFF.

CDR3 region: CASSLDIFTGELFF. The CDR3 coding sequence is TGTGCCAGCAGTCTTGACATTTTCACCGGGGAGCTGTTTTTT. The chain is built from TRBV27 and TRBJ2-2; D not resolved. Trimming stripped 5 bases from V and 4 bases from J, with 11 bases between. Per the germline V gene, CDR1 is MNHEY and CDR2 is SMNVEV (reference sequence). The CDR3 covers 14 residues.

The chain links TRBV7-2 to TRBJ2-7; D perhaps matches TRBD1 (5 bases). Germline assignment: CDR1 SGHTA and CDR2 FQGNSA. Deletions cut 5 bases from V and 5 bases from J, with 22 bases between. There are 16 residues in the CDR3. The CDR3 loop reads CASSLFGGSIRDEQYF. DNA of the CDR3: TGTGCCAGCAGCCTCTTTGGCGGATCGATCAGGGACGAGCAGTACTTC.

This clone was observed a few times. This chain links TRBV5-1 with TRBJ2-2, with 11 bases fitting TRBD2. CDR1 SGHRS and CDR2 YFSETQ come from the germline V gene. Trimming removed 0 bases from V and 6 bases from J; junction bases left unmatched: 13. This CDR3 has 19 residues. This chain's CDR3 is CASSLVPGVASGRSGELFF. The CDR3 nucleotides are TGCGCCAGCAGCTTGGTGCCAGGGGTCGCTAGCGGGAGGTCCGGGGAGCTGTTTTTT.

V gene TRBV7-9 combines with J gene TRBJ1-2, with TRBD1 matching over 7 bases. The V segment lost 2 bases and the J segment 7 bases; nucleotides outside the gene matches: 4. The CDR3 spans 13 residues. Germline-derived CDR1 and CDR2 are SEHNR and FQNEAQ (reference sequence). CDR3 amino acids: CASSLPQGSGYTF. The CDR3 region has the DNA TGTGCCAGCAGCTTACCACAGGGGAGTGGCTACACCTTC. Full variable domain (rest looked up from reference TRBV7-9 and TRBJ1-2): DTGVSQNPRHKITKRGQNVTFRCDPISEHNRLYWYRQTLGQGPEFLTYFQNEAQLEKSRLLSDRFSAERPKGSFSTLEIQRTEQGDSAMYLCASSLPQGSGYTFGSGTRLTVV.

This clone turned up a few times. The CDR3 region has the DNA TGTGCCAGCAGGAGGACAGTCGGCACTGAAGCTTTCTTT. Protein product: CASRRTVGTEAFF. The V and J genes are TRBV28 and TRBJ1-1, with a weak D call TRBD1 (6 bases). With 6 bases removed from V and 4 bases from J, the gap between germline ends came to 12 bases. Germline loops: CDR1 MDHEN, CDR2 SYDVKM. The CDR3 is made up of 13 amino acids.

This CDR3 reads CASSMGSHTEAFF. Here the CDR3 DNA reads TGTGCCAGTAGTATGGGCAGTCACACTGAAGCTTTCTTT. The gene calls are TRBV19 and TRBJ1-1; D is uncertain. Trimming pared 3 bases from V and 3 bases from J, leaving 8 bases between. There are 13 residues in the CDR3. Per germline, CDR1 LNHDA and CDR2 SQIVND (reference sequence).

The chain couples TRBV28 to TRBJ1-5; 9 nucleotides match TRBD1. The CDR3 loop spans 16 amino acids. CDR1 MDHEN and CDR2 SYDVKM come from the germline V gene. V lost 6 bases, J lost 0 bases, and 6 bases stayed unmatched. The CDR3 protein is CASRPRTGDSNQPQHF. The DNA for the CDR3 is TGTGCCAGCAGGCCTAGGACAGGGGATAGCAATCAGCCCCAGCATTTT.

The chain recombines TRBV25-1 with TRBJ1-1; 9 nucleotides line up with TRBD1. Looked up from germline, CDR1 is MGHDK and CDR2 is SYGVNS. The J segment lost 4 bases and the V segment lost 6 bases, leaving 3 bases of the junction unmatched. The CDR3 contains 13 residues. The CDR3 DNA reads as TGTGCCAGCAGCGGACAGGGGAGCACTGAAGCTTTCTTT. It is translated as CASSGQGSTEAFF.

In its sample, this clone was seen once. The chain is built from TRBV12-3 or TRBV12-4 and TRBJ1-1, with a weak D call TRBD1 (6 bases). The CDR3 is 13 residues long. V was cut by 6 bases and J by 4 bases, with 12 bases left in between. The DNA for the CDR3 is TGTGCCAGCAGGTCTACAGGGTTCACTGAAGCTTTCTTT. Translated, it gives CASRSTGFTEAFF.

The chain uses TRBV18 and TRBJ1-4; D may be TRBD1 (6 bases). In germline, CDR1 is KGHSH, CDR2 LQKENI. V lost 3 bases and J 0 bases, leaving 8 bases between the germline ends. There are 15 residues in the CDR3. The CDR3 coding sequence is TGTGCCAGCTCACCGGGGGCTCCAACTAATGAAAAACTGTTTTTT. Protein product: CASSPGAPTNEKLFF.

The chain recombines TRBV6-6 with TRBJ1-6; D unclear. Deletions cut 7 bases from V and 8 bases from J, with 15 bases between. The CDR3 contains 14 residues. In germline, CDR1 is MNHNY, CDR2 SVGAGI (reference sequence). The CDR3 DNA follows: TGTGCCAGCACCCCTGATGGGAGGGATTCACCCCTCCACTTT. Amino acids: CASTPDGRDSPLHF.

The genes are TRBV7-2 and TRBJ2-5; no reliable D call. Trimming took 7 bases from V and 3 from J, leaving 12 bases between them. The CDR3 is 13 amino acids. Germline V gene data show CDR1 as SGHTA and CDR2 as FQGNSA. The CDR3 spells CASKGEQKETQYF. The DNA for the CDR3 is TGTGCCAGCAAAGGTGAACAGAAAGAGACCCAGTACTTC.